One and the same sample provided the 2 T cell receptor beta chains below, sequenced in a study of prognosis after radiotherapy for stage I lung cancer. Multiplex PCR, run in two rounds, amplified TCR beta CDR3 from genomic DNA. Gene-specific primers for each TRBV and TRBJ gene drove first-round PCR. TCRdb fed the multiplex PCR reads into MiXCR, producing one record per CDR3 protein. The sample comprises 45,000 to 70,000 distinct CDR3 sequences, less than 30% of which are singletons, and 6% to 9% rests with the top ten. The sequences come from PBMCs, collected before or after stereotactic body radiation therapy (not recorded which). These receptors were obtained from a donor aged 50 or older with non-small cell lung cancer.

The chain joins TRBV5-1 to TRBJ1-5; D is unresolved. Germline V lookup: CDR1 SGHRS, CDR2 YFSETQ. CDR3 length: 15 residues. The V end was cut by 0 bases, the J end by 4 bases, with 11 bases between. The CDR3 here is CASSLEGGSNQPQHF. The CDR3 nucleotides are TGCGCCAGCAGCTTGGAGGGTGGCTCGAATCAGCCCCAGCATTTT.

This clonotype was counted at least ten times. The rearrangement uses TRBV3-1 and TRBJ1-2; TRBD1 is a possible D gene (5 bases). Germline V gene data show CDR1 as LGHDT and CDR2 as YNNKEL (reference sequence). Trimming took off 2 bases at V and 5 bases at J, with 12 bases between the two ends. The CDR3 sequence is 14 residues long. The CDR3 DNA sequence: TGTGCCAGCAGCCAACAGGGTGGAGAGTATGGCTACACCTTC. The encoded protein is CASSQQGGEYGYTF. Using reference TRBV3-1 and TRBJ1-2 for the parts outside the CDR3, the full variable domain is DTAVSQTPKYLVTQMGNDKSIKCEQNLGHDTMYWYKQDSKKFLKIMFSYNNKELIINETVPNRFSPKSPDKAHLNLHINSLELGDSAVYFCASSQQGGEYGYTFGSGTRLTVV.